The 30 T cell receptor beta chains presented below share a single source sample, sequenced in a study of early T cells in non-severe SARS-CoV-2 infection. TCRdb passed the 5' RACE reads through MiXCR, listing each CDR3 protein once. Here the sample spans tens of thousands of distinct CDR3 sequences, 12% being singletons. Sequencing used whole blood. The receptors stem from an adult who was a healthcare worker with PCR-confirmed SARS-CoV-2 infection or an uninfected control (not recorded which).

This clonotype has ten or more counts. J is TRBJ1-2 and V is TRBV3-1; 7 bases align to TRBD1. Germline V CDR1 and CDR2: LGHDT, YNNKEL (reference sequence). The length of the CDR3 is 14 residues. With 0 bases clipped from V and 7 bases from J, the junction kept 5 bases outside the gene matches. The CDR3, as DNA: TGTGCCAGCAGCCAAGAAGCGACAGGGCTTGGCTACACCTTC. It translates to CASSQEATGLGYTF.

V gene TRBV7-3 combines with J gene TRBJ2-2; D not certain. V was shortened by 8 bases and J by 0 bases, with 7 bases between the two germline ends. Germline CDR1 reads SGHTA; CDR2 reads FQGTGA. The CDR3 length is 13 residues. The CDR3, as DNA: TGTGCCAGCTCCGGGTCGAACACCGGGGAGCTGTTTTTT. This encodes CASSGSNTGELFF.

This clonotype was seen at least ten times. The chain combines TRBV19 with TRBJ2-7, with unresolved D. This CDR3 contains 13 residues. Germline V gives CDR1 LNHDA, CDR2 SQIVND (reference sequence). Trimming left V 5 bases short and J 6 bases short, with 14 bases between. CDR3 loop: CASSSKSYSEQYF. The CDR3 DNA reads TGTGCCAGTAGTTCTAAAAGCTACAGCGAGCAGTACTTC. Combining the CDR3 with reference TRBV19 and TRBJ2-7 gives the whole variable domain DGGITQSPKYLFRKEGQNVTLSCEQNLNHDAMYWYRQDPGQGLRLIYYSQIVNDFQKGDIAEGYSVSREKKESFPLTVTSAQKNPTAFYLCASSSKSYSEQYFGPGTRLTVT.

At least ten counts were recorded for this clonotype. The CDR3, as DNA: TGTGCCAGCAGCAAACCGGACAGGCCTCCCAAGGACAGTCATGAGCAGTTCTTC. It is translated as CASSKPDRPPKDSHEQFF. The chain has TRBV21-1 and TRBJ2-1; the table's D gene call, TRBD1, was not cross checked with the DNA. TRBV21-1 represents a pseudogene. The CDR3 has 18 residues.

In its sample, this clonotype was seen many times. CDR3: CASSLGTASSYEQYF. The CDR3 DNA is TGTGCCAGCAGTTTGGGGACAGCGAGCTCCTACGAGCAGTACTTC. The rearrangement joins TRBV28 to TRBJ2-7, with 7 bases that match TRBD1. Losses at the gene ends were 3 bases for V and 0 bases for J; bases not matched to a gene: 5. Germline V gives CDR1 MDHEN, CDR2 SYDVKM. The CDR3 is 15 amino acids.

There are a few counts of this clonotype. CDR3 coding DNA: TGCAGTGCTAGAGTGGGGCGGGGAACCGGGGAGCTGTTTTTT. Protein sequence: CSARVGRGTGELFF. The chain recombines TRBV20-1 with TRBJ2-2; the D gene is possibly TRBD2 (6 bases). V was shortened by 1 base and J by 5 bases, with 11 bases between the two germline ends. This CDR3 spans 14 amino acids. CDR1 and CDR2 from the germline V gene are DFQATT and SNEGSKA (reference sequence).

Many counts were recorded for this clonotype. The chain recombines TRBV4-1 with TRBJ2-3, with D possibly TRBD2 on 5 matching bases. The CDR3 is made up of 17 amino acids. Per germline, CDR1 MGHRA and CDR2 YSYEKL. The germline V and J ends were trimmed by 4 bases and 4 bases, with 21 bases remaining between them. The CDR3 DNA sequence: TGCGCCAGCAGCCTCGCCCTGATGCGGGTGGACGCAGATACGCAGTATTTT. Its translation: CASSLALMRVDADTQYF.

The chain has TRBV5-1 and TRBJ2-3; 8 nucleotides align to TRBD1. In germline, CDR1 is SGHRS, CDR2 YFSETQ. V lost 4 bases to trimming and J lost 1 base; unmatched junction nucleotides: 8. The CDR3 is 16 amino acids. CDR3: CASSQHSDRGTDTQYF. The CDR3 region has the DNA TGCGCCAGCAGCCAGCATTCGGACAGGGGCACAGATACGCAGTATTTT.

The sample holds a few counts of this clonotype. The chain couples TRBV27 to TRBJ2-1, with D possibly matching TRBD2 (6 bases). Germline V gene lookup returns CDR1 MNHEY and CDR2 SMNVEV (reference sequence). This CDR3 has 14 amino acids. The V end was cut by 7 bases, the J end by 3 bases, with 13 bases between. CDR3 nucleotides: TGTGCCAGCACCCCAGGCGGGGTCTACAATGAGCAGTTCTTC. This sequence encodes CASTPGGVYNEQFF.

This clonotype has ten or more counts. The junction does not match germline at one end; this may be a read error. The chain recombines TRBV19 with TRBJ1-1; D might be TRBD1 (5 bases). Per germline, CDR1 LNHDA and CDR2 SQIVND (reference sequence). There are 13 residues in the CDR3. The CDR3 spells CASSIGRGTEVFF. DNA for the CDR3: TGTGCCAGTAGTATTGGGCGGGGGACTGAAGTTTTCTTT. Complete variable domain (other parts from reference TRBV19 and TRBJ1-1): DGGITQSPKYLFRKEGQNVTLSCEQNLNHDAMYWYRQDPGQGLRLIYYSQIVNDFQKGDIAEGYSVSREKKESFPLTVTSAQKNPTAFYLCASSIGRGTEVFFGQGTRLTVV.

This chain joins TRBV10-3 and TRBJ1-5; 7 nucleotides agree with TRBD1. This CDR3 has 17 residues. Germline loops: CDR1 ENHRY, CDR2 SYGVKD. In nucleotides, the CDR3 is TGTGTCACCAGATCTCCGGGACAGATTAATAGCAATCAGCCCCAGCATTTT. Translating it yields CVTRSPGQINSNQPQHF.

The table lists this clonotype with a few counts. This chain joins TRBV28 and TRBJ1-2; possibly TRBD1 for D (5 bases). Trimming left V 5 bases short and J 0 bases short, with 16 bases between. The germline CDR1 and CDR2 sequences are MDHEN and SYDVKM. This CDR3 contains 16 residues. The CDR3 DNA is TGTGCCAGCAGTCGTCGGGGCCTGGGGGCTAACTATGGCTACACCTTC. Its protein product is CASSRRGLGANYGYTF.

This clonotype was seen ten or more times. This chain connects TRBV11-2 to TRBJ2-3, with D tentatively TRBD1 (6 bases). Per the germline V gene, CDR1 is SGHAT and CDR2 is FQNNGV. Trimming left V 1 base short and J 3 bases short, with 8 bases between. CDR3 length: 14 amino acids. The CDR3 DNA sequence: TGTGCCAGCAGCTTAGGGGGGCGGACAGATACGCAGTATTTT. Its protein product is CASSLGGRTDTQYF.

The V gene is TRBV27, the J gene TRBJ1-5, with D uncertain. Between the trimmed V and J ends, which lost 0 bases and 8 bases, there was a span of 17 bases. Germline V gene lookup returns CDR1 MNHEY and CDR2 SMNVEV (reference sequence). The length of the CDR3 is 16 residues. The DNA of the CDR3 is TGTGCCAGCAGTTTATCCCGTTGGAGCAGCCAAGAGCCCCAGCATTTT. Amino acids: CASSLSRWSSQEPQHF.

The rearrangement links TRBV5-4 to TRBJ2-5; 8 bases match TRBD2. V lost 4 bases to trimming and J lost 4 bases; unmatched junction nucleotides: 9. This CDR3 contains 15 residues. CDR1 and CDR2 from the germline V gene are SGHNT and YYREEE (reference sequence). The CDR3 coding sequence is TGTGCCAGCAGCGGGGGACTAGGGGACGGAGAGACCCAGTACTTC. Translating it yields CASSGGLGDGETQYF.

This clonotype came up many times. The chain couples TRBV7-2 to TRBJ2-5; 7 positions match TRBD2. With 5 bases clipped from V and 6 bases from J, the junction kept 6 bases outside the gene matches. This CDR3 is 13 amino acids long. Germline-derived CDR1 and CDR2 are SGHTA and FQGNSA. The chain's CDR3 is CASSLEGLQTQYF. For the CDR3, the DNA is TGTGCCAGCAGCCTAGAGGGACTACAGACCCAGTACTTC.

CDR3 amino acids: CSVQQGPYEQYF. The CDR3 nucleotides read TGCAGCGTTCAACAGGGACCCTACGAGCAGTACTTC. This chain links TRBV29-1 with TRBJ2-7; the D gene is possibly TRBD1 (6 bases). Germline CDR1 is SQVTM and CDR2 is ANQGSEA. This CDR3 has 12 residues. The ends were cut back, 5 bases at V and 2 bases at J, with 10 bases in the middle.

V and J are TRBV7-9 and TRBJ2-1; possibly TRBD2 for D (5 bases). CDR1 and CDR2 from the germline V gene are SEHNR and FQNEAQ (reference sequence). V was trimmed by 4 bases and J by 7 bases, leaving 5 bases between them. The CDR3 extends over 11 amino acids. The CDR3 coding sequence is TGTGCCAGCAGCTCGGGGAATGAGCAGTTCTTC. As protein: CASSSGNEQFF.

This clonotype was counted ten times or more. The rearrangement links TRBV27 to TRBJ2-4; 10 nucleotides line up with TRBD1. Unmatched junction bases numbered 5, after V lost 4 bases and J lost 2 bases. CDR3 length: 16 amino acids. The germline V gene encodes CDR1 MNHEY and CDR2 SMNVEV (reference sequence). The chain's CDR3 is CASSSRTGGSKNIQYF. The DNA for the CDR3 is TGTGCCAGCAGTTCGCGGACAGGGGGATCCAAAAACATTCAGTACTTC.

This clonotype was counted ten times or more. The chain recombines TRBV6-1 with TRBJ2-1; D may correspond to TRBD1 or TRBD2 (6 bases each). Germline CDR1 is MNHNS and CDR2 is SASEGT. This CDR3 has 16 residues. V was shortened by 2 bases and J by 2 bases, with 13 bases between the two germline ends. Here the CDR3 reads CASSEIGGGPYNEQFF. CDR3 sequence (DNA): TGTGCCAGCAGTGAAATCGGAGGGGGGCCCTACAATGAGCAGTTCTTC.

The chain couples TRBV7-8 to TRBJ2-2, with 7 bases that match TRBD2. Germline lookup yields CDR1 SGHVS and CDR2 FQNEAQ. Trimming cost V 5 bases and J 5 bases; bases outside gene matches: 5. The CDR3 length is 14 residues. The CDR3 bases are TGTGCCAGCAGCCACGGAGCGGGGACCGGGGAGCTGTTTTTT. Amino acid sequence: CASSHGAGTGELFF.

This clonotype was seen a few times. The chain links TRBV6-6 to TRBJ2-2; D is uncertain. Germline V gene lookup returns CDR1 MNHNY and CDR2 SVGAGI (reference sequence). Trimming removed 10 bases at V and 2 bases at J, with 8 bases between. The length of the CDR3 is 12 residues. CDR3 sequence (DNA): TGTGCCACCATGGATAACACCGGGGAGCTGTTTTTT. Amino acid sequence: CATMDNTGELFF.

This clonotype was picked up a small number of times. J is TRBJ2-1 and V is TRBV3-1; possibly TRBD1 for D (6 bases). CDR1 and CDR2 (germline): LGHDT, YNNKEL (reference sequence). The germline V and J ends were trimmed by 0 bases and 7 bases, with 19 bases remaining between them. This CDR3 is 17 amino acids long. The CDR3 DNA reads TGTGCCAGCAGCCAAGACCATCTGGGGCAGGGGAAGAATGAGCAGTTCTTC. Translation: CASSQDHLGQGKNEQFF.

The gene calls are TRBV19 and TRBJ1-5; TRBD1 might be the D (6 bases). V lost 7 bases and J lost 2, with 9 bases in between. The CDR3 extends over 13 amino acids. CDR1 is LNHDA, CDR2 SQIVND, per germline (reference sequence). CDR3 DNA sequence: TGTGCCAGTAAGGGGGTAGGCAATCAGCCCCAGCATTTT. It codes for CASKGVGNQPQHF.

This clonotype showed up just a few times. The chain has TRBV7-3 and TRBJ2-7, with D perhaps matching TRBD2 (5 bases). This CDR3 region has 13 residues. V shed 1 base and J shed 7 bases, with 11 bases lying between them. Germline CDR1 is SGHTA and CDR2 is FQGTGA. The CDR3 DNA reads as TGTGCCAGCAGCTTAAGGGAGTCTGGGGAGCAGTACTTC. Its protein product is CASSLRESGEQYF.

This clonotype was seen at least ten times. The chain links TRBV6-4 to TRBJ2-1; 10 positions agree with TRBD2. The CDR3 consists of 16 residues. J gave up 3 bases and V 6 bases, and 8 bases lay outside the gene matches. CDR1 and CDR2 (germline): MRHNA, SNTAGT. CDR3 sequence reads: CASSPSSGSLYNEQFF. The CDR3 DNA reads TGTGCCAGCAGCCCTTCTAGCGGGAGTCTCTACAATGAGCAGTTCTTC.

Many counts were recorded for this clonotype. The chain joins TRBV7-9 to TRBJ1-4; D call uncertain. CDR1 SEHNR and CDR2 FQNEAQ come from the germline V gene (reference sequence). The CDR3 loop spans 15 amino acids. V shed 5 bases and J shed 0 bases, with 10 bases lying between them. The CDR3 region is CASSRSTATNEKLFF. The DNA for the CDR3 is TGTGCCAGCAGCCGCTCAACCGCAACTAATGAAAAACTGTTTTTT.

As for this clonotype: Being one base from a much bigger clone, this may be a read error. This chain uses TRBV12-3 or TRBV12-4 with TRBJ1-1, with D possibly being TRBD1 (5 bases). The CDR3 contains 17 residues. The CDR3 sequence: CASSLRIGGSSNTGAFF. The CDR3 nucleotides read TGTGCCAGCAGTCTCAGGATTGGGGGATCCTCGAACACTGGAGCTTTCTTT.

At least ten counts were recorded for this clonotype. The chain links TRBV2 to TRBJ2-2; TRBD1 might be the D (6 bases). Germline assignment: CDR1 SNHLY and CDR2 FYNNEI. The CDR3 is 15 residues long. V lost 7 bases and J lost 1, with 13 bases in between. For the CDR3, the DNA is TGTGCCAGCATGAGGGCAGGGGTGAACACCGGGGAGCTGTTTTTT. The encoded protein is CASMRAGVNTGELFF.

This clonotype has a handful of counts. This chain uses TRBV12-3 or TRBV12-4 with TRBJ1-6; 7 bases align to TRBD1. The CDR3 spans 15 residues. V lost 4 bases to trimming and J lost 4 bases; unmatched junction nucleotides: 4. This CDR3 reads CASSWDSEYNSPLHF. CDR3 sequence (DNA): TGTGCCAGCAGTTGGGACAGCGAGTATAATTCACCCCTCCACTTT.